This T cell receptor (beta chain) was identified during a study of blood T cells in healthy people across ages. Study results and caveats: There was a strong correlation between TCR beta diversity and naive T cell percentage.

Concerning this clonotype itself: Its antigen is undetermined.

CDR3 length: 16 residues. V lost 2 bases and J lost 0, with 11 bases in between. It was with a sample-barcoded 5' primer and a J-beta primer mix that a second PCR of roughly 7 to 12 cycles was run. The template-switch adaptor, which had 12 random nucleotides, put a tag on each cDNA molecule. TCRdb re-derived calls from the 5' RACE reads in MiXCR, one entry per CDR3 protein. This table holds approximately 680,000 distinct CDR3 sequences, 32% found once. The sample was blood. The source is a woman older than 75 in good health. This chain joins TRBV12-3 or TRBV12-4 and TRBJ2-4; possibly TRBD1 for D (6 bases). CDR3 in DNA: TGTGCCAGCAGTTTAAAAGGGGGATCAGCCAAAAACATTCAGTACTTC. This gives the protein CASSLKGGSAKNIQYF.